One sample yielded the 18 T cell receptor beta chains listed below, sequenced in a study of T cells in Graves' hyperthyroidism and ophthalmopathy. The investigators amplified TCR beta CDR3 regions from RNA transcripts. An initial round of RT-PCR targeting the TCR CDR3 relied on the HTBI primer set. TCRdb reanalysed the multiplex PCR reads using MiXCR and keeps one entry per CDR3 protein. The sample holds around 380,000 distinct CDR3 sequences, roughly 13% seen once. What was sequenced was blood. The source of these receptors is a man aged 25 to 40 with Graves' hyperthyroidism that later progressed to Graves' ophthalmopathy.

This clonotype was counted ten times or more. This chain links TRBV7-2 with TRBJ2-5, with D possibly being TRBD2 (5 bases). The CDR3 consists of 13 residues. Germline V gives CDR1 SGHTA, CDR2 FQGNSA. The V end was cut by 1 base, the J end by 3 bases, with 6 bases between. CDR3 residues: CASSLGSEETQYF. The CDR3 coding sequence is TGTGCCAGCAGCTTAGGTAGCGAAGAGACCCAGTACTTC.

In DNA form, the CDR3 reads TGCGCCAGCAGCCCCGCCTTTGGGGGAGATAATGAAAAACTGTTTTTT. It yields the protein CASSPAFGGDNEKLFF. This chain connects TRBV4-1 to TRBJ1-4, with D perhaps matching TRBD1 (5 bases). With 4 bases removed from V and 4 bases from J, the gap between germline ends came to 16 bases. The CDR3 consists of 16 residues. CDR1 is MGHRA, CDR2 YSYEKL, per germline.

The chain recombines TRBV4-1 with TRBJ1-2; D is uncertain. This CDR3 region has 18 residues. Deletions cut 1 base from V and 4 bases from J, with 22 bases between. The germline CDR1 and CDR2 sequences are MGHRA and YSYEKL. CDR3 coding DNA: TGCGCCAGCAGCCAAGCAGAAAGGCTTAGGAAGGAAGTCTATGGCTACACCTTC. This codes for CASSQAERLRKEVYGYTF.

This clonotype was observed at least ten times. The V gene is TRBV6-1, the J gene TRBJ2-7, with TRBD1 identical over 7 bases. Losses at the gene ends were 6 bases for V and 0 bases for J; bases not matched to a gene: 8. Germline CDR1 and CDR2: MNHNS and SASEGT. CDR3 length: 15 amino acids. CDR3: CASRPGQRHSYEQYF. The CDR3 DNA reads TGTGCCAGCAGACCGGGACAGCGCCACTCCTACGAGCAGTACTTC.

Details on this clonotype: This clone may be a read error of a much larger clone one base away. The J gene is TRBJ1-1, the V gene TRBV7-8; no definite D call. CDR1 is SGHVS and CDR2 is FQNEAQ in the germline V gene. The V and J ends lost 3 bases and 3 bases respectively, with 5 bases between them. The CDR3 length is 12 residues. The CDR3 DNA reads as TGTGCCAGCAGCTTCGAGTACACTGAAGCTTTCTTT. This sequence encodes CASSFEYTEAFF.

This clonotype was recorded many times. This chain uses TRBV11-2 with TRBJ1-1, with D uncertain. CDR1 and CDR2 from the germline V gene are SGHAT and FQNNGV. The V gene lost 3 bases and the J gene lost 4 bases, with 9 bases spanning the gap. This CDR3 comprises 13 residues. The CDR3 loop is CASSLTVGTEAFF. The CDR3 region has the DNA TGTGCCAGCAGCTTGACCGTTGGCACTGAAGCTTTCTTT.

This clonotype was observed many times. The J gene is TRBJ1-4, the V gene TRBV6-1; 7 nucleotides match TRBD1. This CDR3 is 14 amino acids long. Germline V gene data show CDR1 as MNHNS and CDR2 as SASEGT. The junction had 7 bases not matched to a gene; V was cut back by 5 bases and J by 7 bases. CDR3 protein: CASSHRGRIEKLFF. The DNA of the CDR3 is TGTGCCAGCAGTCACAGGGGTAGGATTGAAAAACTGTTTTTT.

This clonotype showed up just a few times. The V call is TRBV14, the J call TRBJ2-5, with no clear D. The CDR3 has 13 amino acids. The germline gives CDR1 SGHDN, CDR2 FVKESK. Trimming removed 4 bases at V and 4 bases at J, with 10 bases between. The CDR3 DNA reads as TGTGCCAGCAGCCCCTGGCGGCGAGAGACCCAGTACTTC. As protein: CASSPWRRETQYF.

The CDR3 region has the DNA TGCGCCAGCAGCCAAGTCCGGACAGGGGGTTCCAAGCAGTACTTC. Protein sequence: CASSQVRTGGSKQYF. V is TRBV4-1 and J is TRBJ2-7; 10 bases match TRBD1. CDR1 is MGHRA, CDR2 YSYEKL, per germline. V lost 1 base to trimming and J lost 8 bases; unmatched junction nucleotides: 8. The CDR3 is 15 residues long.

This clonotype occurred a few times. The CDR3 reads CASSVGRGSEKLFF. Written as DNA, the CDR3 is TGTGCCAGCAGCGTGGGTAGGGGCAGTGAAAAACTGTTTTTT. The V gene is TRBV9, the J gene TRBJ1-4; D possibly corresponds to TRBD1 (5 bases). The CDR3 contains 14 residues. V was trimmed by 2 bases and J by 7 bases, leaving 12 bases between them. CDR1 is SGDLS, CDR2 YYNGEE, per germline.

In its sample, this clonotype was seen many times. The gene calls are TRBV9 and TRBJ1-4; 10 bases agree with TRBD1. Germline CDR1 reads SGDLS; CDR2 reads YYNGEE. CDR3 length: 15 residues. Trimming removed 3 bases from V and 8 bases from J; junction bases left unmatched: 7. CDR3 sequence (DNA): TGTGCCAGCAGCGCCGGACAGGGGGGTCGGGAAAAACTGTTTTTT. It yields the protein CASSAGQGGREKLFF. Full variable domain (outside the CDR3, taken from reference TRBV9 and TRBJ1-4): DSGVTQTPKHLITATGQRVTLRCSPRSGDLSVYWYQQSLDQGLQFLIQYYNGEERAKGNILERFSAQQFPDLHSELNLSSLELGDSALYFCASSAGQGGREKLFFGSGTQLSVL.

This chain links TRBV6-6 with TRBJ2-1; 8 nucleotides align to TRBD1. Germline-derived CDR1 and CDR2 are MNHNY and SVGAGI (reference sequence). Trimming cost V 2 bases and J 3 bases; bases outside gene matches: 3. The length of the CDR3 is 15 residues. CDR3 residues: CASSYGTGVYNEQFF. In DNA form, the CDR3 reads TGTGCCAGCAGTTACGGGACAGGAGTCTACAATGAGCAGTTCTTC.

This clonotype was counted ten times or more. V and J are TRBV7-9 and TRBJ1-1; 7 bases fit TRBD1. Germline CDR1 and CDR2: SEHNR and FQNEAQ (reference sequence). The CDR3 has 14 residues. The trim removed 6 bases at V and 6 bases at J, leaving 10 bases unmatched. CDR3 nucleotide sequence: TGTGCCAGCAGTGTACGACAGGGACGGTCTGAAGCTTTCTTT. This translates into CASSVRQGRSEAFF.

A few counts support this clonotype. This chain joins TRBV11-2 and TRBJ2-1; D is unclear. CDR1 and CDR2 from the germline V gene are SGHAT and FQNNGV. The CDR3 runs to 14 residues. V was trimmed by 5 bases and J by 2 bases, leaving 10 bases between them. The CDR3 spells CASSTKLAYNEQFF. The DNA of the CDR3 is TGTGCCAGCAGCACCAAATTGGCCTACAATGAGCAGTTCTTC.

This clonotype was seen ten or more times. The CDR3 DNA sequence: TGTGCCAGCAGTTTAATGGGGGGCGGGGAGACCCAGTACTTC. Encoded protein: CASSLMGGGETQYF. The chain couples TRBV12-3 or TRBV12-4 to TRBJ2-5, with D perhaps TRBD1 or TRBD2 (6 bases each). Deletions cut 2 bases from V and 5 bases from J, with 12 bases between. The CDR3 consists of 14 residues.

The chain employs TRBV4-1 and TRBJ2-1; D might be TRBD2 (5 bases). The CDR3 is made up of 15 amino acids. Germline CDR1 reads MGHRA; CDR2 reads YSYEKL. V lost 1 base, J lost 4 bases, and 11 bases lay in between. The CDR3 nucleotides are TGCGCCAGCAGCCAAGCTCCGGACTGGTACAATGAGCAGTTCTTC. This sequence encodes CASSQAPDWYNEQFF.

There are many counts of this clonotype. The chain has TRBV2 and TRBJ2-2, with D uncertain. CDR3 length: 16 amino acids. Germline CDR1 SNHLY, CDR2 FYNNEI. The germline V and J ends were trimmed by 1 base and 3 bases, with 12 bases remaining between them. The CDR3 spells CASSEDRVDYTGELFF. In DNA, the CDR3 is TGTGCCAGCAGTGAAGATCGGGTCGACTACACCGGGGAGCTGTTTTTT.

This clonotype was recorded at least ten times. The chain combines TRBV4-1 with TRBJ2-2; TRBD1 matches 8 bases. This CDR3 is 14 amino acids long. Per germline, CDR1 MGHRA and CDR2 YSYEKL. J gave up 6 bases and V 1 base, and 1 base lay outside the gene matches. For the CDR3, the DNA is TGCGCCAGCAGCCAAGCACAGGGGGCCGGGGAGCTGTTTTTT. The encoded protein is CASSQAQGAGELFF.